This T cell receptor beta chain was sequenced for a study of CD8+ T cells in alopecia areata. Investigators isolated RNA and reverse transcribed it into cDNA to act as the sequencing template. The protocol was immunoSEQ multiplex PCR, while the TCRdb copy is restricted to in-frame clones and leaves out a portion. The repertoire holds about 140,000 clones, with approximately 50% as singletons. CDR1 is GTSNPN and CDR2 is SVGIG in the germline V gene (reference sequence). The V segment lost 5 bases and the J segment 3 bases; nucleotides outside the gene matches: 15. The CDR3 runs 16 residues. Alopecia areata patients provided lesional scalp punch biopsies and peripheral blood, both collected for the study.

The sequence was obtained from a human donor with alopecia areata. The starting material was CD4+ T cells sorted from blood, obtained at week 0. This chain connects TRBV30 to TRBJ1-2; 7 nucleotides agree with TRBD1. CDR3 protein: CAWWPNRGSRDYGYTF. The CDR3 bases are TGTGCCTGGTGGCCCAACAGGGGCTCAAGGGACTATGGCTACACCTTC.